The next 2 T cell receptor beta chains were all read from a single sample in a study of Ad26.COV2.S vaccination and SARS-CoV-2 variants. The treatment: about 20 received Ad26.COV2.S at low or high dose, single or two shots; five or six received placebo; per-sample allocation not given. Day 63 after the first vaccine or placebo injection was the time point for sampling. Sequencing was performed with immunoSEQ multiplex PCR; in TCRdb, only in-frame clones are kept and a portion is missing. The sample lists more than 300,000 clones, around four fifths occurring once. The sequencing here drew on peripheral blood, taken in a trial of Ad26.COV2.S vaccine versus placebo. These TCRs come from a person aged 18-65 years who received the Ad26.COV2.S COVID-19 vaccine or a placebo.

The rearrangement joins TRBV6-6 to TRBJ1-5; maybe TRBD1 (5 bases). This CDR3 is built from 15 residues. V lost 7 bases and J 2 bases, leaving 15 bases between the germline ends. Germline V gives CDR1 MNHNY, CDR2 SVGAGI (reference sequence). CDR3 coding DNA: TGTGCCAGCAATGGGGGGGGAAGCGGCAATCAGCCCCAGCATTTT. Translating gives CASNGGGSGNQPQHF.

The chain is built from TRBV5-4 and TRBJ2-2, with D perhaps TRBD2 (6 bases). Deletions cut 0 bases from V and 0 bases from J, with 12 bases between. The length of the CDR3 is 17 residues. The germline V gene has CDR1 SGHNT and CDR2 YYREEE (reference sequence). This CDR3 reads CASSLVPGDSNTGELFF. CDR3 DNA: TGTGCCAGCAGCTTGGTTCCGGGGGATTCGAACACCGGGGAGCTGTTTTTT.